This T cell receptor (beta chain) was retrieved from a study of TIL therapy for anti-PD-1-resistant metastatic lung cancer. Study information: Median tumor PD-L1 proportion score was about 6%. Most patients had lung adenocarcinoma. Points from the study as a whole: This highly selected cohort may not generalize to typical lung cancer patients.

About this clone: Its specificity is not known.

Germline CDR1 SGHNT, CDR2 YYREEE (reference sequence). The V end was cut by 0 bases, the J end by 8 bases, with 11 bases between. The CDR3 covers 13 residues. Sequencing used immunoSEQ v3. Assay used: immunoSEQ multiplex PCR; TCRdb lists only in-frame clones, some missing. The data show 55,000 to 65,000 clones, 55% to 70% seen once. The sample's time point: pre-treatment sample, taken before nivolumab and TIL therapy. This sequence originates from a person between 30 and 79 years old with non-small cell lung cancer. The chain combines TRBV5-4 with TRBJ1-2; D call uncertain. This sample comprised blood, obtained at baseline. In DNA form, the CDR3 reads TGTGCCAGCAGCTTGGGATCGGGTCCGGGCTACACCTTC. Protein sequence: CASSLGSGPGYTF.